The next 32 T cell receptor beta chains were all read from a single sample in a study of T cell changes during pregnancy in multiple sclerosis. Produced via immunoSEQ multiplex PCR; TCRdb's table is partial and in-frame only. Counted here are about 38,000 clones, about nine tenths occurring once; the ten biggest clones make up about 12%. This material consisted of CD8+ T cells from peripheral blood mononuclear cells, taken after pregnancy. These receptors were collected from a female donor with multiple sclerosis, enrolled in a pregnancy study.

The rearrangement joins TRBV6-5 to TRBJ1-6; TRBD1 aligns across 8 bases. V gave up 5 bases and J gave up 10 bases; unmatched junction bases: 10. Germline V CDR1 and CDR2: MNHEY, SVGAGI. The CDR3 is made up of 15 amino acids. The CDR3 sequence: CASSVTGQGKSPLHF. In DNA form, the CDR3 reads TGTGCCAGCAGTGTAACCGGACAGGGAAAATCACCCCTCCACTTT.

The chain uses TRBV7-9 and TRBJ1-1; the match to TRBD1 covers 8 bases. This CDR3 is built from 16 residues. CDR1 SEHNR and CDR2 FQNEAQ come from the germline V gene (reference sequence). Trimming removed 5 bases from V and 5 bases from J; junction bases left unmatched: 13. CDR3 nucleotides: TGTGCCAGCAGCCAAGGGAGGAGACAGGGGACTACTGAAGCTTTCTTT. It yields the protein CASSQGRRQGTTEAFF.

V is TRBV9 and J is TRBJ1-5; D perhaps matches TRBD1 (6 bases). The V end was cut by 8 bases, the J end by 0 bases, with 12 bases between. The CDR3 is made up of 14 amino acids. The germline V gene has CDR1 SGDLS and CDR2 YYNGEE. The DNA for the CDR3 is TGTGCCAGTGGTCGAGGGGGTAGCAATCAGCCCCAGCATTTT. This sequence encodes CASGRGGSNQPQHF. Full variable domain (missing parts from reference TRBV9 and TRBJ1-5): DSGVTQTPKHLITATGQRVTLRCSPRSGDLSVYWYQQSLDQGLQFLIQYYNGEERAKGNILERFSAQQFPDLHSELNLSSLELGDSALYFCASGRGGSNQPQHFGDGTRLSIL.

This clone came up once. One end of the junction fails to match germline, which may point to a read error. For the CDR3, the DNA is TGTGCCAGTAGCTTGACAGGGTGGAGCGGGGAGCTGTTTTTT. Translating gives CASSLTGWSGELFF. V is TRBV5-5 and J is TRBJ2-2; 7 bases agree with TRBD1. Germline V gene lookup returns CDR1 SGHKS and CDR2 YYEKEE (reference sequence). The CDR3 has 14 residues.

The rearrangement uses TRBV9 and TRBJ2-2, with D maybe TRBD2 (6 bases). Trimming took off 0 bases at V and 5 bases at J, with 8 bases between the two ends. CDR1 SGDLS and CDR2 YYNGEE come from the germline V gene. CDR3 length equals 14 residues. The CDR3 region has the DNA TGTGCCAGCAGCGTAGGAGGAGGGACCGGGGAGCTGTTTTTT. This codes for CASSVGGGTGELFF. Based on the CDR3 plus reference TRBV9 and TRBJ2-2, the full variable domain is DSGVTQTPKHLITATGQRVTLRCSPRSGDLSVYWYQQSLDQGLQFLIQYYNGEERAKGNILERFSAQQFPDLHSELNLSSLELGDSALYFCASSVGGGTGELFFGEGSRLTVL.

DNA of the CDR3: TGTGCCTGGAGTTCCCCTCCCTCCTACGAGCAGTACTTC. Translating it yields CAWSSPPSYEQYF. The chain is built from TRBV30 and TRBJ2-7; D is unclear. This CDR3 region has 13 residues. The germline V and J ends were trimmed by 2 bases and 0 bases, with 8 bases remaining between them. Germline loops: CDR1 GTSNPN, CDR2 SVGIG (reference sequence). Filled out from reference TRBV30 and TRBJ2-7, the complete variable domain reads SQTIHQWPATLVQPVGSPLSLECTVEGTSNPNLYWYRQAAGRGLQLLFYSVGIGQISSEVPQNLSASRPQDRQFILSSKKLLLSDSGFYLCAWSSPPSYEQYFGPGTRLTVT.

This rearrangement joins TRBV7-9 to TRBJ1-1, with TRBD1 matching over 10 bases. Germline trimming cut 0 bases from V and 3 bases from J; bases unmatched to any gene: 4. CDR1 is SEHNR, CDR2 FQNEAQ, per germline (reference sequence). The CDR3 contains 16 residues. The DNA of the CDR3 is TGTGCCAGCAGCTTAGCTGGGACAGGGGAAGACACTGAAGCTTTCTTT. This sequence encodes CASSLAGTGEDTEAFF.

This chain joins TRBV19 and TRBJ1-2, with TRBD1 matching over 7 bases. The CDR3 totals 13 residues. Germline CDR1 reads LNHDA; CDR2 reads SQIVND (reference sequence). Trimming removed 8 bases from V and 0 bases from J; junction bases left unmatched: 3. In DNA, the CDR3 is TGTGCCAGTGGGGACAGAGCTAACTATGGCTACACCTTC. This sequence encodes CASGDRANYGYTF.

The chain uses TRBV28 and TRBJ2-2, with 7 bases identical to TRBD1. J lost 6 bases, V lost 6 bases, and 13 bases had no gene match. The CDR3 extends over 16 amino acids. CDR1 and CDR2 from the germline V gene are MDHEN and SYDVKM. CDR3 nucleotide sequence: TGTGCCAGCAGCCCCAATGACAGGGCGATCCCCGGGGAGCTGTTTTTT. This sequence encodes CASSPNDRAIPGELFF. The full variable domain, rest sourced from reference TRBV28 and TRBJ2-2, is DVKVTQSSRYLVKRTGEKVFLECVQDMDHENMFWYRQDPGLGLRLIYFSYDVKMKEKGDIPEGYSVSREKKERFSLILESASTNQTSMYLCASSPNDRAIPGELFFGEGSRLTVL.

The rearrangement joins TRBV5-6 to TRBJ1-2, with a weak D call TRBD1 (5 bases). V lost 2 bases, J lost 8 bases, and 16 bases lay in between. CDR3 length: 14 residues. Germline CDR1 SGHDT, CDR2 YYEEEE. CDR3 DNA sequence: TGTGCCAGCAGCTTAAGGGTCAGGGTAAAGGGCTACACCTTC. Encoded protein: CASSLRVRVKGYTF.

The genes are TRBV9 and TRBJ1-2, with D possibly TRBD1 on 6 matching bases. Trimming pared 1 base from V and 3 bases from J, leaving 13 bases between. Germline V gives CDR1 SGDLS, CDR2 YYNGEE. The CDR3 totals 15 residues. The CDR3 DNA is TGTGCCAGCAGCGTAAACGTACAGGGAGACTATGGCTACACCTTC. Its translation: CASSVNVQGDYGYTF.

The chain is built from TRBV5-4 and TRBJ2-1; tentative D call: TRBD1 (6 bases). The CDR3 covers 15 residues. V was pared by 0 bases and J by 8 bases, with 15 bases between. The V gene's germline CDR1 is SGHNT and CDR2 YYREEE (reference sequence). DNA for the CDR3: TGTGCCAGCAGCTTGGGGCAGGGGATAGGGGATGAGCAGTTCTTC. The encoded protein is CASSLGQGIGDEQFF.

The chain has TRBV27 and TRBJ2-7; 7 bases line up with TRBD1. Per germline, CDR1 MNHEY and CDR2 SMNVEV (reference sequence). Germline trimming cut 6 bases from V and 5 bases from J; bases unmatched to any gene: 7. The CDR3 runs to 13 residues. Here the CDR3 reads CASSPTGSHEQYF. The DNA of the CDR3 is TGTGCCAGCAGCCCGACAGGGTCCCACGAGCAGTACTTC.

V usage is TRBV6-5 and J usage is TRBJ1-1, with 8 bases aligning to TRBD1. Germline CDR1 is MNHEY and CDR2 is SVGAGI. This CDR3 has 13 amino acids. V shed 5 bases and J 4 bases; nucleotides not matched to a gene: 3. This chain's CDR3 is CASSAQGVTEAFF. CDR3 nucleotide sequence: TGTGCCAGCAGTGCACAGGGGGTCACTGAAGCTTTCTTT.

V and J are TRBV14 and TRBJ2-7; unclear D gene. V lost 4 bases and J lost 4, with 17 bases in between. CDR1 SGHDN and CDR2 FVKESK come from the germline V gene. CDR3 length equals 15 residues. CDR3 sequence reads: CASSRLPISPYEQYF. The CDR3 coding sequence is TGTGCCAGCAGCCGACTGCCAATTTCCCCTTACGAGCAGTACTTC.

The rearrangement uses TRBV27 and TRBJ2-5; 7 bases agree with TRBD1. The CDR3 is 13 amino acids. Germline CDR1 is MNHEY and CDR2 is SMNVEV (reference sequence). V gave up 3 bases and J gave up 5 bases; unmatched junction bases: 3. The CDR3 here is CASSLPGGETQYF. The CDR3 DNA reads TGTGCCAGCAGTTTGCCAGGGGGTGAGACCCAGTACTTC.

The J gene is TRBJ2-5, the V gene TRBV7-9; maybe TRBD2 (6 bases). Germline V gene data show CDR1 as SEHNR and CDR2 as FQNEAQ (reference sequence). This CDR3 has 13 residues. V was pared by 5 bases and J by 5 bases, with 12 bases between. DNA of the CDR3: TGTGCCAGCAGCACTCCGGGACTGGAGACCCAGTACTTC. Translation gives CASSTPGLETQYF.

The chain carries TRBV6-1 and TRBJ2-7; D uncertain. Germline V lookup: CDR1 MNHNS, CDR2 SASEGT. The CDR3 has 11 residues. Trimming left V 4 bases short and J 12 bases short, with 13 bases between. DNA of the CDR3: TGTGCCAGCAGTGCGGCGGCCCTTTTGTACTTC. Residues: CASSAAALLYF.

This sequence joins TRBV5-8 and TRBJ2-3; no clear D gene. The V end was cut by 3 bases, the J end by 5 bases, with 7 bases between. Germline loops: CDR1 SGHTS, CDR2 YDEGEE. This CDR3 contains 12 residues. Here the CDR3 reads CASSSTVDTQYF. The CDR3 DNA reads as TGTGCCAGCAGCTCGACTGTAGATACGCAGTATTTT. Filled out from reference TRBV5-8 and TRBJ2-3, the complete variable domain reads EAGVTQSPTHLIKTRGQQATLRCSPISGHTSVYWYQQALGLGLQFLLWYDEGEERNRGNFPPRFSGRQFPNYSSELNVNALELEDSALYLCASSSTVDTQYFGPGTRLTVL.

V and J are TRBV10-2 and TRBJ2-3; 7 bases line up with TRBD2. V trimming: 2 bases; J trimming: 1 base; junction bases outside the gene matches: 3. This CDR3 spans 15 amino acids. From germline, CDR1 is WSHSY and CDR2 SAAADI. CDR3 DNA sequence: TGCGCCAGCAGTGAGGCCACTAGCGGCACAGATACGCAGTATTTT. This gives the protein CASSEATSGTDTQYF.

The chain couples TRBV29-1 to TRBJ2-3; a weak D match, TRBD2 (5 bases). Trimming removed 6 bases at V and 5 bases at J, with 15 bases between. Germline loops: CDR1 SQVTM, CDR2 ANQGSEA. This CDR3 region has 13 residues. DNA for the CDR3: TGCAGCGTAGATCCGGGATCTCGAGATACGCAGTATTTT. Translation gives CSVDPGSRDTQYF.

The V and J genes are TRBV7-6 and TRBJ1-1; D is possibly TRBD1 (6 bases). The CDR3 length is 16 residues. V lost 5 bases and J lost 1, with 17 bases in between. From germline, CDR1 is SGHVS and CDR2 FNYEAQ. Written as DNA, the CDR3 is TGTGCCAGCAGCGGGGGCTTAGACACCCCGAACACTGAAGCTTTCTTT. This codes for CASSGGLDTPNTEAFF.

This chain's CDR3 is CAWSKGDYNEQFF. DNA of the CDR3: TGTGCCTGGAGCAAGGGAGACTACAATGAGCAGTTCTTC. The chain has TRBV30 and TRBJ2-1; TRBD2 is a possible D gene (5 bases). CDR1 and CDR2 (germline): GTSNPN, SVGIG (reference sequence). Trimming removed 3 bases from V and 3 bases from J, with 9 bases in between. The length of the CDR3 is 13 residues.

The chain recombines TRBV6-6 with TRBJ2-2; 7 bases are shared with TRBD2. Germline CDR1 is MNHNY and CDR2 is SVGAGI (reference sequence). Germline trimming cut 4 bases from V and 0 bases from J; bases unmatched to any gene: 2. The CDR3 length is 15 residues. The CDR3 loop is CASSFGLANTGELFF. CDR3 coding DNA: TGTGCCAGCAGTTTCGGACTAGCGAACACCGGGGAGCTGTTTTTT.

The chain employs TRBV7-8 and TRBJ1-5; tentatively, D is TRBD1 (5 bases). The germline V gene encodes CDR1 SGHVS and CDR2 FQNEAQ. This CDR3 region has 17 residues. Trimming stripped 2 bases from V and 6 bases from J, with 20 bases between. The CDR3 DNA reads as TGTGCCAGCAGCTTATCAACGACAGTAGGTAGGAGTCAGCCCCAGCATTTT. This codes for CASSLSTTVGRSQPQHF.

The chain joins TRBV20-1 to TRBJ1-6; no clear D gene. The CDR3 covers 11 residues. The V gene lost 3 bases and the J gene lost 12 bases, with 9 bases spanning the gap. Per the germline V gene, CDR1 is DFQATT and CDR2 is SNEGSKA (reference sequence). CDR3 DNA sequence: TGCAGTGCTAGCGCCACGGGACCCCTCCACTTT. As protein: CSASATGPLHF.

The chain combines TRBV4-1 with TRBJ1-2; no firm D call. V lost 8 bases, J lost 1 base, and 17 bases lay in between. Germline V gene data show CDR1 as MGHRA and CDR2 as YSYEKL. The CDR3 contains 15 residues. In DNA form, the CDR3 reads TGCGCCAGCTTCGGACTGAGCCCCTTTAACTATGGCTACACCTTC. It specifies CASFGLSPFNYGYTF.

The CDR3, as DNA: TGTGCCAGCAGCGCGGGGGATGGAGTGATAAACACTGAAGCTTTCTTT. Translating it yields CASSAGDGVINTEAFF. V and J are TRBV9 and TRBJ1-1; tentatively, D is TRBD1 (5 bases). CDR3 length equals 16 residues. Trimming took 3 bases from V and 2 from J, leaving 17 bases between them. The V gene's germline CDR1 is SGDLS and CDR2 YYNGEE.

J is TRBJ2-1 and V is TRBV7-6; the match to TRBD2 covers 8 bases. V dropped 7 bases and J dropped 9; count of bases not matched to a gene: 14. The CDR3 is 15 amino acids. The germline V gene has CDR1 SGHVS and CDR2 FNYEAQ. The CDR3 bases are TGTGCCAGCACCCAAGGGCAGCGGGAGAATGGTGAGCAGTTCTTC. It encodes CASTQGQRENGEQFF.

The chain links TRBV10-2 to TRBJ2-7; tentatively, D is TRBD2 (6 bases). Germline lookup yields CDR1 WSHSY and CDR2 SAAADI. The CDR3 length is 13 residues. V lost 6 bases and J 3 bases, leaving 12 bases between the germline ends. DNA of the CDR3: TGCGCCAGCAGCCCTAGCGTTGTCTACGAGCAGTACTTC. Amino acids: CASSPSVVYEQYF.

The rearrangement links TRBV27 to TRBJ1-1, with D hard to call. This CDR3 region has 14 residues. Germline CDR1 MNHEY, CDR2 SMNVEV (reference sequence). V dropped 3 bases and J dropped 4 bases, with 12 bases sitting between them. Here the CDR3 DNA reads TGTGCCAGCAGTTTGGCCCTCTCTGGCACTGAAGCTTTCTTT. It is translated as CASSLALSGTEAFF.

The chain has TRBV7-9 and TRBJ1-2, with TRBD1 as a possible D gene (6 bases). This CDR3 is 13 amino acids long. Germline V lookup: CDR1 SEHNR, CDR2 FQNEAQ (reference sequence). The V gene lost 4 bases and the J gene lost 8 bases, with 14 bases spanning the gap. The CDR3 sequence: CASSSDSPTGYTF. The CDR3 DNA reads as TGTGCCAGCAGCTCGGACAGCCCGACGGGCTACACCTTC.